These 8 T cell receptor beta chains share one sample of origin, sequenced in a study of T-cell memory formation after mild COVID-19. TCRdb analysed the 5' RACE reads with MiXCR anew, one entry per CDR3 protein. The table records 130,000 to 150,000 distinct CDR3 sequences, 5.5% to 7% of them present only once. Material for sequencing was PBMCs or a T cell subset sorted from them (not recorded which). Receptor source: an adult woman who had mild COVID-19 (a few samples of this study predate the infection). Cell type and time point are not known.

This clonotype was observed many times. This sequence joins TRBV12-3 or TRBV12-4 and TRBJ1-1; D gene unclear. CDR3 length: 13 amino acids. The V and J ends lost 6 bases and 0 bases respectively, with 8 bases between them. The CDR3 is CASRHDMNTEAFF. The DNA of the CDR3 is TGTGCCAGCAGACATGATATGAACACTGAAGCTTTCTTT.

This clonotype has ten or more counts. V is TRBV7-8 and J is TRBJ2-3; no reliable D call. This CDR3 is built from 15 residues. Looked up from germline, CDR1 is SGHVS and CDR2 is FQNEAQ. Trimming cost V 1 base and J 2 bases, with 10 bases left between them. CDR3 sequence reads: CASSLEPTNTDTQYF. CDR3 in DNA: TGTGCCAGCAGCTTAGAACCAACGAACACAGATACGCAGTATTTT.

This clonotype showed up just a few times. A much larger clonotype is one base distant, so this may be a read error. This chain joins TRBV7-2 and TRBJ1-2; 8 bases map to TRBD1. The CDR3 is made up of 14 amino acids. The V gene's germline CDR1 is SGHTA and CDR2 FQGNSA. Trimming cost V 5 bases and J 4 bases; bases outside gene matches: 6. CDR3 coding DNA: TGTGCCAGCAGCGGACAGGGAGGGGGCTATGGCTACACCTTC. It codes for CASSGQGGGYGYTF.

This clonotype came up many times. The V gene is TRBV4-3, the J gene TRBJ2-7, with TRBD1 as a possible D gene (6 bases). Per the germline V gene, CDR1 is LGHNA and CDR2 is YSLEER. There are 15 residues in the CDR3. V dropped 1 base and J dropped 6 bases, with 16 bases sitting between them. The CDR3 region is CASSQAWQGLGEQYF. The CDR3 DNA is TGCGCCAGCAGCCAAGCCTGGCAGGGGTTGGGCGAGCAGTACTTC.

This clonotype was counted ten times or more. CDR3 bases: TGTGCCAGCAGCTTAGGGGCTAGACTCCAAGAGACCCAGTACTTC. This codes for CASSLGARLQETQYF. The chain employs TRBV7-2 and TRBJ2-5; D unresolved. V was clipped by 1 base and J by 1 base, with 10 bases between them. The germline V gene has CDR1 SGHTA and CDR2 FQGNSA. The CDR3 is 15 residues long.

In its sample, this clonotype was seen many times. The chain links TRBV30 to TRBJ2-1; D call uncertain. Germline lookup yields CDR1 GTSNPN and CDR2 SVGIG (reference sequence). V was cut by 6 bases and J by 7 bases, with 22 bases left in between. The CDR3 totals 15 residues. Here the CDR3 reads CACPKMGTVDNEQFF. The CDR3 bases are TGTGCCTGCCCCAAGATGGGCACGGTGGATAATGAGCAGTTCTTC.

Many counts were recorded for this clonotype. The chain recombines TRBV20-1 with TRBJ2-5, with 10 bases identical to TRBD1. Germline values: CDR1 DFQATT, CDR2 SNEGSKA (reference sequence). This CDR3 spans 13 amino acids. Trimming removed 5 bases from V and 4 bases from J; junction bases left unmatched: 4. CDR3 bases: TGCAGTGCTGGCGACAGGGGGCGAGAGACCCAGTACTTC. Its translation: CSAGDRGRETQYF.

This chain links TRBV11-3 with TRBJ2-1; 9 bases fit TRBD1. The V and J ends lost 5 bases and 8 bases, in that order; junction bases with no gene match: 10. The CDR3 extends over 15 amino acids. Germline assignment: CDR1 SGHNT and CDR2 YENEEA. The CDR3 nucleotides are TGTGCCAGCAGCCCAGGGGTACAGGGGGCCTATGAGCAGTTCTTC. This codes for CASSPGVQGAYEQFF. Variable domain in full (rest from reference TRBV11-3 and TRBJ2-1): EAGVVQSPRYKIIEKKQPVAFWCNPISGHNTLYWYLQNLGQGPELLIRYENEEAVDDSQLPKDRFSAERLKGVDSTLKIQPAELGDSAVYLCASSPGVQGAYEQFFGPGTRLTVL.